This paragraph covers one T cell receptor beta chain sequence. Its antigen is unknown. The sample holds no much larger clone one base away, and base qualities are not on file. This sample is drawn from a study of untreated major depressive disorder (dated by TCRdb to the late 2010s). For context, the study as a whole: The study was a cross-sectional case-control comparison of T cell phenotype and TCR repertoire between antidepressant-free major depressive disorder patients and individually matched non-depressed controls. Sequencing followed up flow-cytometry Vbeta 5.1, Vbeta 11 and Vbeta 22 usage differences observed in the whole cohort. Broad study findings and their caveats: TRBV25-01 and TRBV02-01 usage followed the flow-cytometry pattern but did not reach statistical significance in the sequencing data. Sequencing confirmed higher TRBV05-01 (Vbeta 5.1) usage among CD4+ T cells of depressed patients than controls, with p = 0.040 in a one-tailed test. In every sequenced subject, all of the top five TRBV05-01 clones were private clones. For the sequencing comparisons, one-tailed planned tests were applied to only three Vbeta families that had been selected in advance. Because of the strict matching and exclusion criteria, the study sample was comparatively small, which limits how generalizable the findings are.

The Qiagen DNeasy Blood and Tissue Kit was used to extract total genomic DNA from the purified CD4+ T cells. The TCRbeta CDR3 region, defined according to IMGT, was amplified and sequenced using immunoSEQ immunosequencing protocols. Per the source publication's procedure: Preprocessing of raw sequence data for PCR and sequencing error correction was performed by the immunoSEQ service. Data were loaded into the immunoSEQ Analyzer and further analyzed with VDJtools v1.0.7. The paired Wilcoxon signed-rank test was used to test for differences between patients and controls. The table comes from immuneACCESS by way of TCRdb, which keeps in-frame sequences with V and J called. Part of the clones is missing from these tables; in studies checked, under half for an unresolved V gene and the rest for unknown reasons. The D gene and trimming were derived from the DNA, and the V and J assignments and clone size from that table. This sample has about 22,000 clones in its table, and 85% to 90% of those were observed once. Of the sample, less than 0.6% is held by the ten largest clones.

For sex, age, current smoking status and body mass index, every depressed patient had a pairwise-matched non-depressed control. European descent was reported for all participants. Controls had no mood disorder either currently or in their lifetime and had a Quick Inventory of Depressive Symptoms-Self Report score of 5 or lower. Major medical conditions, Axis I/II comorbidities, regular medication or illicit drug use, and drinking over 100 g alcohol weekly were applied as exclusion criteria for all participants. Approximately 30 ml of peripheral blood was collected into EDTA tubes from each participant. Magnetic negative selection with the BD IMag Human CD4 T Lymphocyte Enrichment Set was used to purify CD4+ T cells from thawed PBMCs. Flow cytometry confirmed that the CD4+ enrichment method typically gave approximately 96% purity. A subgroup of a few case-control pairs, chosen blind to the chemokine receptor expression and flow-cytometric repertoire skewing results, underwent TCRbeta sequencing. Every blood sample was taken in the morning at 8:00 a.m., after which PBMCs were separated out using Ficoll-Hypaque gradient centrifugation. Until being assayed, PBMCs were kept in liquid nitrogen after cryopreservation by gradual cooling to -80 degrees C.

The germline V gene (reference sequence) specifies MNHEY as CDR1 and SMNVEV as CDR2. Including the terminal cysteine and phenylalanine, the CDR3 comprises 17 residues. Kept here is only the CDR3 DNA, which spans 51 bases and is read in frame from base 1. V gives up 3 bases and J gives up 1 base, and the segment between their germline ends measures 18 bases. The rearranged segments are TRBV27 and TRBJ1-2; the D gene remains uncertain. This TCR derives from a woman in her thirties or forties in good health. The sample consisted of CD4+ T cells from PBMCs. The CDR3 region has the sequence CASSFGAGRSGNYGYTF. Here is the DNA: TGTGCCAGCAGTTTCGGTGCAGGCAGGTCTGGTAACTATGGCTACACCTTC.